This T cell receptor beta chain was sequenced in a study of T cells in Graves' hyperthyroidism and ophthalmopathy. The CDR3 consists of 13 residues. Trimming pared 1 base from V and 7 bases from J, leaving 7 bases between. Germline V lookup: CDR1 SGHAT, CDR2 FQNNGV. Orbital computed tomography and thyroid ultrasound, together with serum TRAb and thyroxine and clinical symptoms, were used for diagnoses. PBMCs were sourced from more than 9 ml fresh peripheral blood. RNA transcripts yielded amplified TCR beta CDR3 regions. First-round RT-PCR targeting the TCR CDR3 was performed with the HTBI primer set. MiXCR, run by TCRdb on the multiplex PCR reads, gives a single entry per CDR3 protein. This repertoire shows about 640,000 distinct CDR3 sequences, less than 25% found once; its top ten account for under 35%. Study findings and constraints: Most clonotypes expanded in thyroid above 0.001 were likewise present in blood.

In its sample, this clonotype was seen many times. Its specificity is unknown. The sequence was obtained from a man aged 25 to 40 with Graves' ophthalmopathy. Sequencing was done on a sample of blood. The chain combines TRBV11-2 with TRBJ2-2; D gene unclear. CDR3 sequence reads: CASSLGSLGELFF. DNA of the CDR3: TGTGCCAGCAGCTTAGGGTCCCTCGGGGAGCTGTTTTTT.